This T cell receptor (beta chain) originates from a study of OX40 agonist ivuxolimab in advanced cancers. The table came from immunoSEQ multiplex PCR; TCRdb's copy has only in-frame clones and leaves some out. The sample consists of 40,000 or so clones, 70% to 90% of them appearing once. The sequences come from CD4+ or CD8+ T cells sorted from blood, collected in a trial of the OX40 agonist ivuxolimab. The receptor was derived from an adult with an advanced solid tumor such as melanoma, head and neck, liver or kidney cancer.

This CDR3 reads CASSMEGYEQYF. CDR3 DNA: TGTGCCAGTAGTATGGAGGGCTACGAGCAGTACTTC. The chain carries TRBV19 and TRBJ2-7; tentatively, D is TRBD2 (6 bases). V gave up 3 bases and J gave up 3 bases, with 6 bases separating them. The CDR3 runs 12 residues. The germline V gene has CDR1 LNHDA and CDR2 SQIVND (reference sequence). Based on the CDR3 plus reference TRBV19 and TRBJ2-7, the full variable domain is DGGITQSPKYLFRKEGQNVTLSCEQNLNHDAMYWYRQDPGQGLRLIYYSQIVNDFQKGDIAEGYSVSREKKESFPLTVTSAQKNPTAFYLCASSMEGYEQYFGPGTRLTVT.